A selection of T cell receptor beta chains follows, all from one sample in a study of T cells after posttransplantation cyclophosphamide. Using immunoSEQ multiplex PCR, the repertoire was profiled, and TCRdb retains in-frame clones only, with some absent. The sample has some 14,000 clones, over 60% seen once. The sequenced sample was memory CD4+ T cells sorted from PBMCs. The receptors originated from a man aged 50 to 59. Each CDR3 is given with its conserved first and last residue. A D gene is named only where the DNA matches it firmly. Clone size is given for some rows only: seen once, a few or many times, or a class if the clone is expanded.

D gene	clone size	V gene	CDR3 length	J gene	CDR3 protein	CDR3 DNA
TRBD1	-	TRBV2	15	TRBJ1-5	CASSDTGDGYQPQHF	TGTGCCAGCAGTGATACAGGGGATGGATATCAGCCCCAGCATTTT
-	-	TRBV5-1	13	TRBJ1-2	CASSLGQAWGYTF	TGCGCCAGCAGCTTGGGACAGGCGTGGGGCTACACCTTC
-	-	TRBV5-4	12	TRBJ1-1	CASSHPKSEAFF	TGTGCCAGCAGCCACCCCAAGAGTGAAGCTTTCTTT
-	medium-sized	TRBV19	18	TRBJ1-5	CASSMSIGGRGSNQPQHF	TGTGCCAGTAGTATGTCTATCGGGGGGCGAGGGAGCAATCAGCCCCAGCATTTT
TRBD1	-	TRBV5-5	15	TRBJ2-7	CASSLAGTGFYEQYF	TGTGCCAGCAGCCTGGCTGGGACAGGGTTTTACGAGCAGTACTTC
TRBD2	few	TRBV19	13	TRBJ2-7	CASSSGKGYEQYF	TGTGCCAGTTCTAGCGGGAAGGGATACGAGCAGTACTTC
-	few	TRBV4-2	14	TRBJ1-2	CASSQGTANYGYTF	TGTGCCAGCAGCCAAGGGACAGCTAACTATGGCTACACCTTC
TRBD2	-	TRBV27	14	TRBJ2-7	CASSLHSGSYEQYF	TGTGCCAGCAGTTTGCATAGCGGGAGCTACGAGCAGTACTTC
-	-	TRBV7-2	14	TRBJ2-7	CASSSRVSSYEQYF	TGTGCCAGCAGCTCACGGGTAAGCTCCTACGAGCAGTACTTC
-	once	TRBV28	13	TRBJ2-7	CASREATRTEQYF	TGTGCCAGCAGGGAGGCAACTCGGACCGAGCAGTACTTC
-	-	TRBV7-8	12	TRBJ2-7	CASSLDYYEQYF	TGTGCCAGCAGCTTAGACTACTACGAGCAGTACTTC
-	-	TRBV14	14	TRBJ1-4	CASSPLGVREKLFF	TGTGCCAGCAGCCCCCTCGGGGTAAGGGAAAAACTGTTTTTT
-	-	TRBV14	20	TRBJ2-5	CASSQDKAIGRGPAWVAQYF	TGTGCCAGCAGCCAAGATAAGGCGATCGGGCGGGGGCCTGCCTGGGTGGCCCAGTACTTC
-	few	TRBV7-8	15	TRBJ2-5	CASSRSRVSGETQYF	TGTGCCAGCAGCCGAAGTAGAGTTAGTGGAGAGACCCAGTACTTC
-	-	TRBV5-6	13	TRBJ2-7	CASSLVSSNEQYF	TGTGCCAGCAGCTTGGTATCTAGTAACGAGCAGTACTTC
TRBD1	-	TRBV30	16	TRBJ1-5	CAWRRFGTGSLQPQHF	TGTGCCTGGAGACGCTTCGGGACAGGGAGTTTACAGCCCCAGCATTTT
-	-	TRBV11-3	14	TRBJ2-5	CASGSPGVQETQYF	TGTGCCAGCGGCTCGCCGGGAGTACAAGAGACCCAGTACTTC
TRBD1	-	TRBV30	15	TRBJ1-4	CAWSVPGQGGQKLFF	TGTGCCTGGAGTGTTCCGGGACAGGGAGGGCAAAAACTGTTTTTT
TRBD2	once	TRBV7-7	15	TRBJ2-1	CASSVDTSGHNEQFF	TGTGCTAGCAGCGTAGATACTAGCGGGCACAATGAGCAGTTCTTC
-	-	TRBV7-8	14	TRBJ1-5	CASSKQGLGQPQHF	TGTGCCAGCAGCAAACAGGGTTTGGGTCAGCCCCAGCATTTT
-	few	TRBV7-2	15	TRBJ1-6	CASSFRPGRNSPLHF	TGTGCCAGCAGCTTCCGGCCAGGGCGGAATTCACCCCTCCACTTT
-	-	TRBV4-1	15	TRBJ1-2	CASSQGDWMNYGYTF	TGCGCCAGCAGCCAAGGGGACTGGATGAACTATGGCTACACCTTC
-	few	TRBV30	12	TRBJ1-2	CAWSKGLGGYTF	TGTGCCTGGTCCAAGGGGCTAGGTGGCTACACCTTC
TRBD1	-	TRBV6-1	15	TRBJ2-1	CASRGQRSSYNEQFF	TGTGCCAGCAGGGGACAGCGCAGCTCCTACAATGAGCAGTTCTTC
-	-	TRBV7-2	13	TRBJ1-5	CASSSRVNQPQHF	TGTGCCAGCAGCTCCAGGGTCAATCAGCCCCAGCATTTT
-	-	TRBV11-3	15	TRBJ1-4	CASSLAWTENEKLFF	TGTGCCAGCAGCTTAGCTTGGACTGAGAATGAAAAACTGTTTTTT
TRBD1	-	TRBV6-6	16	TRBJ1-1	CASRTGTANLNTEAFF	TGTGCCAGCAGAACTGGGACAGCCAACTTGAACACTGAAGCTTTCTTT
-	-	TRBV5-6	17	TRBJ2-1	CASSWMRAASSYNEQFF	TGTGCCAGCAGCTGGATGCGGGCGGCGAGCTCCTACAATGAGCAGTTCTTC
-	-	TRBV5-5	14	TRBJ2-7	CASSPRQAHYEQYF	TGTGCCAGCAGCCCTAGACAGGCACACTACGAGCAGTACTTC
TRBD2	once	TRBV9	16	TRBJ2-1	CASSVLAGGPRNEQFF	TGTGCCAGCAGCGTACTAGCGGGAGGGCCCAGGAATGAGCAGTTCTTC
-	-	TRBV7-2	17	TRBJ2-1	CASSLAAGYSDYNEQFF	TGTGCCAGCAGCTTAGCTGCGGGGTACTCCGACTACAATGAGCAGTTCTTC
TRBD2	-	TRBV27	15	TRBJ2-2	CASRVAGEDTGELFF	TGTGCCAGCAGGGTGGCGGGGGAGGACACCGGGGAGCTGTTTTTT
-	-	TRBV28	12	TRBJ1-1	CASRLLNTEAFF	TGTGCCAGCAGACTGCTGAACACTGAAGCTTTCTTT
TRBD1	-	TRBV29-1	13	TRBJ1-2	CSVPDRGLWGYTF	TGCAGCGTTCCGGACAGGGGTTTATGGGGCTACACCTTC
-	-	TRBV19	13	TRBJ1-2	CASRETGVYGYTF	TGTGCCAGCCGCGAGACAGGCGTCTATGGCTACACCTTC
TRBD2	-	TRBV5-1	14	TRBJ2-3	CASSLSGGTITQYF	TGCGCCAGCAGCCTTAGCGGGGGGACTATAACGCAGTATTTT